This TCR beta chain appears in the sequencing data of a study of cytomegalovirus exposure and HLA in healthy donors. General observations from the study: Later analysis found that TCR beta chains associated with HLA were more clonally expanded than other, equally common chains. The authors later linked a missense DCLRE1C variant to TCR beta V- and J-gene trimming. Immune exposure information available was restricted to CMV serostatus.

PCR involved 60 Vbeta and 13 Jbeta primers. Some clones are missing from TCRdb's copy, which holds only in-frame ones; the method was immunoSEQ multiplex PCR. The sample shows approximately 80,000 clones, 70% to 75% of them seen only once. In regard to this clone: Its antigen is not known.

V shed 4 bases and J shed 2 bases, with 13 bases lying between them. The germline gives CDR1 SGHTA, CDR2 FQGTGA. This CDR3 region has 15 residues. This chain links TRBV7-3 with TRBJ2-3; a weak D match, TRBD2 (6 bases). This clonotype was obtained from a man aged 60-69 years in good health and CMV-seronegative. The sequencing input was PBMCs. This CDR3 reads CASSSFGEDTDTQYF. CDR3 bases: TGTGCCAGCAGCTCCTTCGGGGAGGACACAGATACGCAGTATTTT.